Each of the 4 T cell receptor beta chains below was sequenced from the same sample in a study of cytomegalovirus exposure and HLA in healthy donors. Researchers ran the PCR with 60 Vbeta and 13 Jbeta primers. The repertoire was sequenced with immunoSEQ multiplex PCR; TCRdb's copy has only in-frame clones and lacks some. This sample contains 100,000 to 150,000 clones. Material for sequencing was PBMCs. Receptors were obtained from a woman between 40 and 55 years old in good health and CMV-seropositive.

The chain couples TRBV5-8 to TRBJ2-3; possibly TRBD1 for D (8 bases). The CDR3 sequence is 13 residues long. The germline V gene has CDR1 SGHTS and CDR2 YDEGEE. Trimming took 8 bases from V and 4 from J, leaving 14 bases between them. The CDR3 DNA follows: TGTGCCAGTGCTACAGGGGGGGCAGATACGCAGTATTTT. Translated, it gives CASATGGADTQYF.

The chain links TRBV7-9 to TRBJ2-7; tentatively, D is TRBD1 (6 bases). V lost 3 bases and J 0 bases, leaving 12 bases between the germline ends. Germline CDR1 reads SEHNR; CDR2 reads FQNEAQ (reference sequence). The CDR3 contains 15 residues. The CDR3: CASSFVQGSSYEQYF. The CDR3, as DNA: TGTGCCAGCAGCTTCGTACAGGGAAGCTCCTACGAGCAGTACTTC.

The chain carries TRBV15 and TRBJ2-4; D possibly corresponds to TRBD2 (6 bases). The length of the CDR3 is 16 residues. Germline V gives CDR1 LNHNV, CDR2 YYDKDF (reference sequence). V was pared by 0 bases and J by 6 bases, with 15 bases between. The CDR3 loop reads CATSRERAGEGNIQYF. In DNA, the CDR3 is TGTGCCACCAGCAGAGAAAGAGCGGGTGAGGGAAACATTCAGTACTTC.

The gene calls are TRBV7-9 and TRBJ2-3; 11 bases are shared with TRBD2. CDR1 is SEHNR, CDR2 FQNEAQ, per germline (reference sequence). This CDR3 is 16 amino acids long. Germline trimming cut 7 bases from V and 3 bases from J; bases unmatched to any gene: 9. The CDR3 sequence is CASNDIAGGRTDTQYF. The CDR3 nucleotides are TGTGCCAGCAACGATATAGCGGGGGGGAGGACAGATACGCAGTATTTT.